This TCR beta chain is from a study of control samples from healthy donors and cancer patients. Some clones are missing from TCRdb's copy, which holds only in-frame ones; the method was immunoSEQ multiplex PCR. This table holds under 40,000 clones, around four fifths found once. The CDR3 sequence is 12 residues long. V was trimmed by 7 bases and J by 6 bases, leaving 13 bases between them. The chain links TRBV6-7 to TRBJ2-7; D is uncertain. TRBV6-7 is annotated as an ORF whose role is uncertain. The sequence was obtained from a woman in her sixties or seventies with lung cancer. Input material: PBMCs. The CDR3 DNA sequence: TGTGCCAGCAACTTCACGGTCTGCGAGCAGTACTTC. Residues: CASNFTVCEQYF.